Following are 25 T cell receptor beta chains from one sample sequenced in a study of control samples from healthy donors and cancer patients. Profiled with immunoSEQ multiplex PCR; TCRdb holds only in-frame clones, not every one. The profile shows about 140,000 clones, 89% of them singletons. The sample comprised blood. All receptors come from a young man in good health.

CDR3 coding DNA: TGCGTCCCCCCTGGGGGGAACTACAATGAGCAGTTCTTC. It is translated as CVPPGGNYNEQFF. This chain links TRBV10-1 with TRBJ2-1, with D perhaps TRBD2 (6 bases). The CDR3 is made up of 13 amino acids. The germline gives CDR1 WNHNN, CDR2 SYGVQD (reference sequence).

V gene TRBV19 combines with J gene TRBJ1-3; no definite D call. The CDR3 spans 14 residues. Germline values: CDR1 LNHDA, CDR2 SQIVND (reference sequence). V was pared by 7 bases and J by 4 bases, with 14 bases between. CDR3 coding DNA: TGTGCCAGTACCGGGGTTTGGCCCGGAAACACCATATATTTT. Translation gives CASTGVWPGNTIYF.

V is TRBV4-3 and J is TRBJ2-3, with 12 nucleotides matching TRBD2. CDR3 length: 17 amino acids. CDR1 and CDR2 (germline): LGHNA, YSLEER. J was trimmed by 4 bases and V by 0 bases; bases with no gene match: 5. The CDR3: CASSQDAGLAGPDTQYF. The CDR3 DNA sequence: TGCGCCAGCAGCCAAGACGCGGGACTAGCGGGTCCAGATACGCAGTATTTT.

The rearrangement links TRBV7-3 to TRBJ1-6, with unresolved D. Trimming removed 6 bases from V and 10 bases from J, with 19 bases in between. The germline V gene has CDR1 SGHTA and CDR2 FQGTGA. The CDR3 contains 15 residues. The CDR3 DNA is TGTGCCAGCAGAGACCTGGTGGGCGCGGGGTCACCCCTCCACTTT. Its protein product is CASRDLVGAGSPLHF. The variable domain in full, with the rest retrieved from reference TRBV7-3 and TRBJ1-6, is GAGVSQTPSNKVTEKGKYVELRCDPISGHTALYWYRQSLGQGPEFLIYFQGTGAADDSGLPNDRFFAVRPEGSVSTLKIQRTERGDSAVYLCASRDLVGAGSPLHFGNGTRLTVT.

The chain combines TRBV5-6 with TRBJ1-3; 9 nucleotides align to TRBD1. The CDR3 spans 17 residues. The germline V gene encodes CDR1 SGHDT and CDR2 YYEEEE. J lost 2 bases, V lost 2 bases, and 8 bases had no gene match. CDR3 DNA: TGTGCCAGCAGCTTTTCAAGAACAGGGGGCACTGGAAACACCATATATTTT. It is translated as CASSFSRTGGTGNTIYF.

The chain uses TRBV5-1 and TRBJ1-1; TRBD1 agrees at 8 bases. V gave up 0 bases and J gave up 1 base; unmatched junction bases: 5. Germline V gives CDR1 SGHRS, CDR2 YFSETQ. The CDR3 consists of 16 residues. The CDR3 sequence: CASSLASGGWNTEAFF. The CDR3 nucleotides read TGCGCCAGCAGCTTGGCTTCAGGGGGCTGGAACACTGAAGCTTTCTTT.

This chain connects TRBV13 to TRBJ2-5; D is perhaps TRBD2 (7 bases). The CDR3 length is 18 residues. The V end lost 1 base, the J end lost 2 bases, and 20 bases lay between the germline ends. CDR1 PRHDT and CDR2 FYEKMQ come from the germline V gene (reference sequence). CDR3 residues: CASSLVRGATLTQETQYF. The CDR3, as DNA: TGTGCCAGCAGCTTAGTTCGGGGGGCTACATTAACTCAAGAGACCCAGTACTTC.

The chain has TRBV16 and TRBJ1-1, with D uncertain. The CDR3 is made up of 15 amino acids. Germline CDR1 KGHSY, CDR2 FQNENV. V lost 2 bases and J 12 bases, leaving 22 bases between the germline ends. The CDR3 DNA is TGTGCCAGCAGCCAAAACCCCGGGGATCCAGAGGGAACTTTCTTT. This gives the protein CASSQNPGDPEGTFF.

The chain links TRBV18 to TRBJ2-1; D gene unclear. In germline, CDR1 is KGHSH, CDR2 LQKENI. The ends were cut back, 3 bases at V and 4 bases at J, with 7 bases in the middle. The CDR3 runs to 13 residues. CDR3 nucleotides: TGTGCCAGCTCACCGTTCCGGTACAATGAGCAGTTCTTC. As protein: CASSPFRYNEQFF.

This chain links TRBV5-4 with TRBJ2-3; possibly TRBD2 for D (5 bases). Trimming removed 0 bases at V and 6 bases at J, with 14 bases between. The germline V gene has CDR1 SGHNT and CDR2 YYREEE (reference sequence). The CDR3 runs 15 residues. The CDR3 loop reads CASSLDDGVGDTQYF. The CDR3, as DNA: TGTGCCAGCAGCTTGGACGACGGGGTTGGGGATACGCAGTATTTT.

This clone appeared once. The V and J genes are TRBV3-1 (or the pseudogene TRBV3-2) and TRBJ1-2, with a possible D match to TRBD1 (5 bases). Per germline, CDR1 LGHDT and CDR2 YNNKEL (reference sequence). The CDR3 totals 14 residues. V lost 7 bases and J 8 bases, leaving 20 bases between the germline ends. DNA for the CDR3: TGTGCCAGCAAAGACTCGGGGGGGAACAACGGCTACACCTTC. Translating it yields CASKDSGGNNGYTF.

The chain combines TRBV7-2 with TRBJ1-3, with D tentatively TRBD1 (5 bases). This CDR3 spans 16 amino acids. Trimming cost V 1 base and J 2 bases, with 12 bases left between them. Germline V CDR1 and CDR2: SGHTA, FQGNSA. CDR3 residues: CASSLVWGVAGNTIYF. CDR3 in DNA: TGTGCCAGCAGCTTAGTTTGGGGGGTGGCTGGAAACACCATATATTTT.

The rearrangement uses TRBV7-9 and TRBJ2-7, with D perhaps matching TRBD1 or TRBD2 (5 bases each). Germline loops: CDR1 SEHNR, CDR2 FQNEAQ (reference sequence). This CDR3 has 16 amino acids. V lost 3 bases and J 1 base, leaving 16 bases between the germline ends. CDR3 amino acids: CASSLNSGRQSYEQYF. CDR3 nucleotide sequence: TGTGCCAGCAGCTTGAATTCGGGACGTCAGTCCTACGAGCAGTACTTC.

This chain links TRBV11-1 with TRBJ2-7; 8 bases match TRBD1. Losses at the gene ends were 4 bases for V and 5 bases for J; bases not matched to a gene: 10. The germline V gene encodes CDR1 SGHAT and CDR2 FQDESV (reference sequence). The CDR3 covers 15 residues. The CDR3 reads CASSSPGTGLNEQYF. The CDR3, as DNA: TGTGCCAGCAGCTCTCCCGGGACAGGCCTAAACGAGCAGTACTTC. Full variable domain (rest looked up from reference TRBV11-1 and TRBJ2-7): EAEVAQSPRYKITEKSQAVAFWCDPISGHATLYWYRQILGQGPELLVQFQDESVVDDSQLPKDRFSAERLKGVDSTLKIQPAELGDSAMYLCASSSPGTGLNEQYFGPGTRLTVT.

This chain connects TRBV5-6 to TRBJ2-3; the D is unclear. Trimming removed 2 bases at V and 5 bases at J, with 9 bases between. Looked up from germline, CDR1 is SGHDT and CDR2 is YYEEEE. The CDR3 runs 13 residues. CDR3 amino acids: CASSLSLLDTQYF. The CDR3 region has the DNA TGTGCCAGCAGCTTATCTCTTCTAGATACGCAGTATTTT.

This clone was recorded only once. The chain combines TRBV4-1 with TRBJ2-7; 9 positions agree with TRBD2. After removal of 2 bases from V and 1 base from J, the junction contained 3 bases not matched to a gene. The germline gives CDR1 MGHRA, CDR2 YSYEKL. The CDR3 covers 15 residues. CDR3 protein: CASSQRAGGSYEQYF. The CDR3 coding sequence is TGCGCCAGCAGCCAACGTGCGGGAGGGTCCTACGAGCAGTACTTC.

The chain employs TRBV7-2 and TRBJ2-7; D may be TRBD1 or TRBD2 (5 bases each). Germline V gene sequence: CDR1 SGHTA, CDR2 FQGNSA. The V gene lost 1 base and the J gene lost 2 bases, with 9 bases spanning the gap. This CDR3 has 14 residues. CDR3 region: CASSLGDGAYEQYF. The CDR3 DNA is TGTGCCAGCAGCTTAGGGGACGGAGCCTACGAGCAGTACTTC.

This sequence joins TRBV5-1 and TRBJ1-6; D is uncertain. V dropped 1 base and J dropped 8 bases, with 10 bases sitting between them. This CDR3 is built from 14 residues. Germline V lookup: CDR1 SGHRS, CDR2 YFSETQ. The CDR3 sequence is CASSLSGVDSPLHF. For the CDR3, the DNA is TGCGCCAGCAGCTTGTCTGGGGTGGATTCACCCCTCCACTTT.

The V and J genes are TRBV24-1 and TRBJ2-7, with 9 bases that match TRBD1. The CDR3 totals 15 residues. Trimming took 4 bases from V and 5 from J; bases not matched to a gene: 8. Per the germline V gene, CDR1 is KGHDR and CDR2 is SFDVKD. CDR3 DNA sequence: TGTGCCACCAGTGACCCCACCGGGACAGGGAACGAGCAGTACTTC. Translated, it gives CATSDPTGTGNEQYF.

V is TRBV4-1 and J is TRBJ2-3, with D unresolved. This CDR3 is built from 15 residues. Germline loops: CDR1 MGHRA, CDR2 YSYEKL. Trimming removed 1 base from V and 3 bases from J, with 11 bases in between. DNA of the CDR3: TGCGCCAGCAGCCAAGTGTTTAGCAGGACAGATACGCAGTATTTT. Protein: CASSQVFSRTDTQYF.

This chain joins TRBV24-1 and TRBJ2-7, with TRBD2 as a possible D gene (5 bases). The CDR3 runs to 16 residues. Germline V gives CDR1 KGHDR, CDR2 SFDVKD. The V and J ends lost 5 bases and 7 bases respectively, with 23 bases between them. The CDR3 bases are TGTGCCACCAGTGCCGGTGGGCGAGTTAGCGCCTCTGAGCAGTACTTC. It encodes CATSAGGRVSASEQYF.

The V and J genes are TRBV24-1 and TRBJ1-5; tentatively, D is TRBD1 (5 bases). From germline, CDR1 is KGHDR and CDR2 SFDVKD. This CDR3 spans 14 amino acids. Trimming removed 4 bases at V and 5 bases at J, with 11 bases between. CDR3 DNA: TGTGCCACCAGTGAGGGCAGGGTGGATCAGCCCCAGCATTTT. This codes for CATSEGRVDQPQHF.

The V gene is TRBV24-1, the J gene TRBJ2-7; D gene ambiguous. The CDR3 loop spans 15 amino acids. Trimming cost V 3 bases and J 2 bases, with 13 bases left between them. Germline CDR1 and CDR2: KGHDR and SFDVKD. Here the CDR3 reads CATSDRRSQTYEQYF. The CDR3 DNA is TGTGCCACCAGTGATCGTCGGAGCCAAACCTACGAGCAGTACTTC.

V and J are TRBV19 and TRBJ2-5; 10 bases are a match to TRBD1. This CDR3 is 13 amino acids long. The germline V gene encodes CDR1 LNHDA and CDR2 SQIVND (reference sequence). Trimming took 5 bases from V and 5 from J; bases not matched to a gene: 2. The CDR3 nucleotides are TGTGCCAGTAGTGACAGGGGGCAGGAGACCCAGTACTTC. Amino acids: CASSDRGQETQYF. Full variable domain (remainder filled in from reference TRBV19 and TRBJ2-5): DGGITQSPKYLFRKEGQNVTLSCEQNLNHDAMYWYRQDPGQGLRLIYYSQIVNDFQKGDIAEGYSVSREKKESFPLTVTSAQKNPTAFYLCASSDRGQETQYFGPGTRLLVL.

V gene TRBV14 combines with J gene TRBJ1-4; tentatively, D is TRBD1 (5 bases). CDR1 and CDR2 (germline): SGHDN, FVKESK. Trimming pared 1 base from V and 7 bases from J, leaving 10 bases between. CDR3 length: 14 residues. CDR3 DNA: TGTGCCAGCAGCCAAGCTGGGGGTGCTGAAAAACTGTTTTTT. Amino acids: CASSQAGGAEKLFF.